This entry is about one T cell receptor (beta chain). These data originate in a study of blood T cell repertoires in COVID-19. Methods used by the authors: Scientists estimated how many nucleated cells there were by amplifying reference gene primers. The protocol was immunoSEQ multiplex PCR, while the TCRdb copy is restricted to in-frame clones and leaves out a portion. The V and J calls and the clone size are those of that table, but D and trimming were determined from the DNA. The sample has over 250,000 clones, roughly 88% seen once. The V gene lost 4 bases and the J gene lost 8 bases, with 12 bases spanning the gap. CDR3 length: 13 amino acids. Looked up from germline, CDR1 is WSHSY and CDR2 is SAAADI. Everyone who took part was about 18 to 90 years old, and they came from about 23 US areas. Allocation to cohorts depended on clinical history reported by the participants. Cohort 3 donors counted as recovered after two negative PCRs, clearance, or resolved symptoms.

The V call is TRBV10-2, the J call TRBJ2-1; possibly TRBD2 for D (6 bases). The receptor was derived from a woman in her thirties who had recovered from COVID-19. Specimen: PBMCs or T cells enriched from blood (not recorded which). The CDR3: CASSVGGVDEQFF. The CDR3 DNA reads TGCGCCAGCAGTGTCGGGGGAGTGGATGAGCAGTTCTTC.